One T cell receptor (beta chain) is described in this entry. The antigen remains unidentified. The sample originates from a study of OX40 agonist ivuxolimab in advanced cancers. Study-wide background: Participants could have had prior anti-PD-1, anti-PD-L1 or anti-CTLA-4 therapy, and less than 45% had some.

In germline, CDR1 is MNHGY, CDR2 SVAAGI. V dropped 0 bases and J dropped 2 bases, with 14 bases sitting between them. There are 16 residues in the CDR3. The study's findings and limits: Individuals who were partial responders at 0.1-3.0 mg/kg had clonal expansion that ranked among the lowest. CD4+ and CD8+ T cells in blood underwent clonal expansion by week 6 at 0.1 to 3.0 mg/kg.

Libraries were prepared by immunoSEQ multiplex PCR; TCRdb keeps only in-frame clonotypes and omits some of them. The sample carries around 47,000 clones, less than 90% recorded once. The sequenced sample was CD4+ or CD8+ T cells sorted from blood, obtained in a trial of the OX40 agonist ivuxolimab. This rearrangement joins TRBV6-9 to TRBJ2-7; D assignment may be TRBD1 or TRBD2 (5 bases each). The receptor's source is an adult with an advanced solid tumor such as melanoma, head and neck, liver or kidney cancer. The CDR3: CASSYSCRGRPYEQYF. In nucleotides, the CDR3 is TGTGCCAGCAGTTATTCATGTCGGGGCAGGCCCTACGAGCAGTACTTC.